This entry lists 32 T cell receptor beta chains sequenced from one sample in a study of blood T cell repertoires in COVID-19. Here immunoSEQ multiplex PCR was the method, and the copy in TCRdb shows in-frame clones only, minus some. This table has over 200,000 clones, around 80% appearing once. The sample comprised PBMCs or T cells enriched from blood (not recorded which). The receptors shown here come from a man aged 55-75 years who had recovered from COVID-19.

The chain recombines TRBV27 with TRBJ1-2; D not certain. Germline V CDR1 and CDR2: MNHEY, SMNVEV (reference sequence). The V and J ends lost 2 bases and 5 bases respectively, with 18 bases between them. This CDR3 has 16 amino acids. The CDR3 protein is CASSLTGREGGYGYTF. CDR3 bases: TGTGCCAGCAGTTTAACTGGGAGAGAGGGCGGGTATGGCTACACCTTC.

The V and J genes are TRBV3-1 (or the pseudogene TRBV3-2) and TRBJ2-5, with 7 positions matching TRBD1. Germline values: CDR1 LGHDT, CDR2 YNNKEL (reference sequence). V shed 4 bases, J shed 7 bases, and the junction held 9 bases outside the gene matches. This CDR3 has 14 amino acids. CDR3 bases: TGTGCCAGCAGCCCTCGGACAGGTACATGGACCCAGTACTTC. Translated, it gives CASSPRTGTWTQYF.

The chain is built from TRBV6-5 and TRBJ1-2; no clear D gene. Trimming removed 5 bases at V and 6 bases at J, with 19 bases between. The germline V gene encodes CDR1 MNHEY and CDR2 SVGAGI. This CDR3 has 15 amino acids. CDR3: CASSPTSGGENGYTF. The CDR3 bases are TGTGCCAGCAGTCCAACGAGTGGCGGGGAGAATGGCTACACCTTC.

This sequence joins TRBV11-2 and TRBJ2-3; D unresolved. V was clipped by 4 bases and J by 3 bases, with 11 bases between them. CDR1 and CDR2 from the germline V gene are SGHAT and FQNNGV. This CDR3 contains 14 residues. CDR3 loop: CASSSSLLTDTQYF. As DNA, the CDR3 is TGTGCCAGCAGCTCCTCCTTATTGACAGATACGCAGTATTTT.

The CDR3 spells CATSREAPGQGFREQFF. The CDR3 nucleotides are TGTGCCACCAGCAGAGAGGCGCCGGGACAGGGTTTTCGGGAGCAGTTCTTC. This rearrangement joins TRBV15 to TRBJ2-1; TRBD1 matches at 9 bases. The CDR3 is 17 residues long. Germline CDR1 reads LNHNV; CDR2 reads YYDKDF (reference sequence). Unmatched junction bases numbered 13, after V lost 0 bases and J lost 10 bases.

V and J are TRBV7-2 and TRBJ2-1; 8 positions agree with TRBD1. J was trimmed by 9 bases and V by 5 bases; bases with no gene match: 12. Germline CDR1 is SGHTA and CDR2 is FQGNSA. This CDR3 is 15 amino acids long. CDR3 sequence reads: CASSGGTGFLVEQFF. CDR3 DNA: TGTGCCAGCAGCGGAGGGACAGGTTTTTTGGTTGAGCAGTTCTTC.

The genes are TRBV6-4 and TRBJ1-2, with D uncertain. The CDR3 is made up of 13 amino acids. Trimming removed 6 bases at V and 2 bases at J, with 10 bases between. Germline V gives CDR1 MRHNA, CDR2 SNTAGT. This CDR3 is CASSHGENYGYTF. The CDR3 bases are TGTGCCAGCAGCCACGGGGAGAACTATGGCTACACCTTC.

The rearrangement joins TRBV6-6 to TRBJ1-6; weak D call: TRBD1 (5 bases). The germline gives CDR1 MNHNY, CDR2 SVGAGI (reference sequence). The CDR3 extends over 15 amino acids. Trimming took 2 bases from V and 9 from J, leaving 14 bases between them. The CDR3 reads CASSYVDDRGSPLHF. The CDR3 region has the DNA TGTGCCAGCAGTTACGTTGACGACAGAGGTTCACCCCTCCACTTT.

The V gene is TRBV18, the J gene TRBJ2-3, with TRBD2 as a possible D gene (5 bases). This CDR3 is 14 amino acids long. Germline V gene lookup returns CDR1 KGHSH and CDR2 LQKENI. The V and J ends lost 8 bases and 3 bases respectively, with 15 bases between them. CDR3 bases: TGTGCCAGCCACGACCGACTAAGAACAGATACGCAGTATTTT. It is translated as CASHDRLRTDTQYF. Full variable domain (outside the CDR3, taken from reference TRBV18 and TRBJ2-3): NAGVMQNPRHLVRRRGQEARLRCSPMKGHSHVYWYRQLPEEGLKFMVYLQKENIIDESGMPKERFSAEFPKEGPSILRIQQVVRGDSAAYFCASHDRLRTDTQYFGPGTRLTVL.

The chain couples TRBV30 to TRBJ2-7, with D possibly TRBD1 on 5 matching bases. CDR1 and CDR2 (germline): GTSNPN, SVGIG (reference sequence). Trimming cost V 3 bases and J 2 bases, with 5 bases left between them. The CDR3 is 11 amino acids. CDR3 region: CAWRTAYEQYF. The CDR3 DNA sequence: TGTGCCTGGAGGACAGCCTACGAGCAGTACTTC.

V and J are TRBV6-5 and TRBJ1-5; TRBD1 matches at 8 bases. V was clipped by 4 bases and J by 7 bases; unmatched bases: 6. Germline V gene sequence: CDR1 MNHEY, CDR2 SVGAGI. This CDR3 contains 14 residues. In nucleotides, the CDR3 is TGTGCCAGCAGTTTTGGACAGGGTAGGCAGCCCCAGCATTTT. Its protein is CASSFGQGRQPQHF.

The chain has TRBV9 and TRBJ2-1, with TRBD1 identical over 7 bases. V dropped 3 bases and J dropped 3; count of bases not matched to a gene: 12. CDR1 SGDLS and CDR2 YYNGEE come from the germline V gene. The CDR3 contains 17 residues. The CDR3 here is CASSEGAPRGIYNEQFF. The CDR3, as DNA: TGTGCCAGCAGCGAGGGGGCCCCAAGGGGGATCTACAATGAGCAGTTCTTC.

The chain joins TRBV6-6 to TRBJ2-1; unclear D gene. The V gene's germline CDR1 is MNHNY and CDR2 SVGAGI (reference sequence). This CDR3 is 11 amino acids long. The V gene lost 7 bases and the J gene lost 8 bases, with 9 bases spanning the gap. The CDR3 protein is CASIGIHEQFF. The CDR3 DNA follows: TGTGCCAGCATTGGCATTCATGAGCAGTTCTTC.

To note about this clone: One end of the junction does not line up with germline, which may come from a read error. The gene calls are TRBV12-3 or TRBV12-4 and TRBJ1-1, with 8 bases fitting TRBD1. The CDR3 totals 12 residues. The CDR3 DNA reads as TGTGCCAGCAGTTTAGAAAGGGACAGGCAAGACTTT. Residues: CASSLERDRQDF.

This rearrangement joins TRBV7-2 to TRBJ1-1; possible D gene TRBD1, 5 bases. Per the germline V gene, CDR1 is SGHTA and CDR2 is FQGNSA. CDR3 size: 14 residues. V was trimmed by 2 bases and J by 5 bases, leaving 12 bases between them. This CDR3 is CASSLMEGRTEAFF. The CDR3 region has the DNA TGTGCCAGCAGCTTAATGGAGGGGAGAACTGAAGCTTTCTTT.

To note about this clone: This same CDR3 is encoded by further DNA sequences in the sample. This chain connects TRBV5-1 to TRBJ2-7; possibly TRBD1 for D (5 bases). V was cut by 4 bases and J by 0 bases, with 8 bases left in between. Germline CDR1 and CDR2: SGHRS and YFSETQ. This CDR3 has 13 residues. The CDR3 nucleotides read TGCGCCAGCAGCCAAGACAGCTCCTACGAGCAGTACTTC. Protein sequence: CASSQDSSYEQYF.

The chain couples TRBV7-3 to TRBJ2-3, with D unresolved. Trimming took 1 base from V and 2 from J, leaving 13 bases between them. This CDR3 spans 16 amino acids. Germline V gene data show CDR1 as SGHTA and CDR2 as FQGTGA. The CDR3 region is CASSLSLGSYTDTQYF. CDR3 bases: TGTGCCAGCAGCTTAAGTTTGGGCTCCTACACAGATACGCAGTATTTT. The complete variable domain, with remaining parts taken from reference TRBV7-3 and TRBJ2-3, reads GAGVSQTPSNKVTEKGKYVELRCDPISGHTALYWYRQSLGQGPEFLIYFQGTGAADDSGLPNDRFFAVRPEGSVSTLKIQRTERGDSAVYLCASSLSLGSYTDTQYFGPGTRLTVL.

The chain joins TRBV30 to TRBJ1-1, with 9 bases lining up with TRBD1. The J segment lost 7 bases and the V segment lost 2 bases, leaving 5 bases of the junction unmatched. Germline CDR1 GTSNPN, CDR2 SVGIG (reference sequence). The CDR3 runs 13 residues. The CDR3 DNA is TGTGCCTGGAGTACGGACAGGGGATTTGAAGCTTTCTTT. Translating gives CAWSTDRGFEAFF.

The rearrangement uses TRBV11-3 and TRBJ1-2; tentatively, D is TRBD1 (6 bases). Trimming removed 5 bases at V and 4 bases at J, with 17 bases between. CDR3 length: 15 amino acids. The germline V gene encodes CDR1 SGHNT and CDR2 YENEEA. CDR3 protein: CASSPADTGFYGYTF. The CDR3 nucleotides are TGTGCCAGCAGCCCAGCCGATACAGGGTTCTATGGCTACACCTTC. Based on the CDR3 plus reference TRBV11-3 and TRBJ1-2, the full variable domain is EAGVVQSPRYKIIEKKQPVAFWCNPISGHNTLYWYLQNLGQGPELLIRYENEEAVDDSQLPKDRFSAERLKGVDSTLKIQPAELGDSAVYLCASSPADTGFYGYTFGSGTRLTVV.

The chain joins TRBV4-3 to TRBJ2-2, with D possibly matching TRBD1 (6 bases). Deletions cut 3 bases from V and 2 bases from J, with 7 bases between. This CDR3 contains 14 residues. Germline values: CDR1 LGHNA, CDR2 YSLEER. The CDR3 coding sequence is TGCGCCAGCAGCCAGGGACAAAACACCGGGGAGCTGTTTTTT. It encodes CASSQGQNTGELFF.

The J gene is TRBJ1-5, the V gene TRBV19, with D unclear. The CDR3 consists of 15 residues. V lost 3 bases and J 8 bases, leaving 17 bases between the germline ends. The germline CDR1 and CDR2 sequences are LNHDA and SQIVND (reference sequence). This chain's CDR3 is CASSIIGQTIKPQHF. CDR3 in DNA: TGTGCCAGTAGTATTATTGGGCAGACCATCAAGCCCCAGCATTTT.

J is TRBJ2-7 and V is TRBV15, with TRBD1 matching 8 bases. From germline, CDR1 is LNHNV and CDR2 YYDKDF (reference sequence). CDR3 length: 15 amino acids. With 3 bases clipped from V and 4 bases from J, the junction kept 8 bases outside the gene matches. The CDR3 DNA follows: TGTGCCACCAGCAGGGGCGGACAGGGTGTGTACGAGCAGTACTTC. It translates to CATSRGGQGVYEQYF. The entire variable domain, with the rest obtained from reference TRBV15 and TRBJ2-7, is as follows: DAMVIQNPRYQVTQFGKPVTLSCSQTLNHNVMYWYQQKSSQAPKLLFHYYDKDFNNEADTPDNFQSRRPNTSFCFLDIRSPGLGDTAMYLCATSRGGQGVYEQYFGPGTRLTVT.

This rearrangement joins TRBV6-1 to TRBJ1-2, with a tentative D call TRBD1 (6 bases). Germline assignment: CDR1 MNHNS and CDR2 SASEGT. Trimming removed 0 bases from V and 8 bases from J, with 13 bases in between. The CDR3 is made up of 14 amino acids. The chain's CDR3 is CASSEARRGGGYTF. CDR3 sequence (DNA): TGTGCCAGCAGTGAAGCCCGCAGGGGCGGCGGCTACACCTTC.

The chain combines TRBV2 with TRBJ1-2; D possibly corresponds to TRBD1 (6 bases). This CDR3 contains 15 residues. Germline V gives CDR1 SNHLY, CDR2 FYNNEI. V was shortened by 5 bases and J by 7 bases, with 20 bases between the two germline ends. CDR3 region: CASSSLTGSGLGYTF. CDR3 coding DNA: TGTGCCAGCAGTTCTCTGACAGGCAGTGGGCTTGGCTACACCTTC.

The J gene is TRBJ1-5, the V gene TRBV19; 7 bases are a match to TRBD1. After removal of 3 bases from V and 3 bases from J, the junction contained 5 bases not matched to a gene. The CDR3 loop spans 15 amino acids. Germline lookup yields CDR1 LNHDA and CDR2 SQIVND (reference sequence). The CDR3, as DNA: TGTGCCAGTAGTATGGCCAGGGGGATCAATCAGCCCCAGCATTTT. Its protein product is CASSMARGINQPQHF.

The rearrangement joins TRBV5-1 to TRBJ1-6; 8 nucleotides agree with TRBD1. This CDR3 comprises 14 residues. Germline V gene data show CDR1 as SGHRS and CDR2 as YFSETQ. Trimming took 3 bases from V and 9 from J; bases not matched to a gene: 5. Here the CDR3 reads CASSSDRDVSPLHF. The CDR3 DNA is TGCGCCAGCAGCTCGGACAGGGACGTTTCACCCCTCCACTTT.

This sequence joins TRBV19 and TRBJ1-6; tentatively, D is TRBD1 (5 bases). V gave up 4 bases and J gave up 8 bases, with 15 bases separating them. This CDR3 has 15 residues. Germline V gives CDR1 LNHDA, CDR2 SQIVND (reference sequence). CDR3 loop: CASSSNGVGDSPLHF. The CDR3 nucleotides are TGTGCCAGTAGTAGCAACGGAGTAGGGGATTCACCCCTCCACTTT. The full variable domain, in which reference TRBV19 and TRBJ1-6 provide the parts outside the CDR3, is DGGITQSPKYLFRKEGQNVTLSCEQNLNHDAMYWYRQDPGQGLRLIYYSQIVNDFQKGDIAEGYSVSREKKESFPLTVTSAQKNPTAFYLCASSSNGVGDSPLHFGNGTRLTVT.

The J gene is TRBJ2-7, the V gene TRBV10-3; 8 positions match TRBD1. V lost 3 bases to trimming and J lost 5 bases; unmatched junction nucleotides: 12. Germline V lookup: CDR1 ENHRY, CDR2 SYGVKD. CDR3 size: 16 residues. CDR3 loop: CAISDPRTGSMDEQYF. The CDR3 DNA reads as TGTGCCATCAGTGATCCCCGGACAGGGTCTATGGACGAGCAGTACTTC.

This chain joins TRBV5-1 and TRBJ2-2; 7 bases match TRBD1. Germline assignment: CDR1 SGHRS and CDR2 YFSETQ. The CDR3 has 16 amino acids. V was pared by 4 bases and J by 0 bases, with 6 bases of the junction left unmatched. The CDR3 sequence: CASSGGTDTNTGELFF. In nucleotides, the CDR3 is TGCGCCAGCAGCGGTGGGACAGACACGAACACCGGGGAGCTGTTTTTT.

The rearrangement joins TRBV6-5 to TRBJ1-5, with TRBD1 matching 7 bases. V shed 6 bases and J 3 bases; nucleotides not matched to a gene: 5. Looked up from germline, CDR1 is MNHEY and CDR2 is SVGAGI. The CDR3 loop spans 14 amino acids. The CDR3 nucleotides read TGTGCCAGCAGCCGAACAGGGGTCAATCAGCCCCAGCATTTT. Translation gives CASSRTGVNQPQHF.

The chain couples TRBV5-1 to TRBJ2-7; TRBD1 aligns across 9 bases. With V trimmed by 3 bases and J by 6 bases, 10 bases remained unmatched. The CDR3 covers 15 residues. CDR1 is SGHRS, CDR2 YFSETQ, per germline. The DNA for the CDR3 is TGCGCCAGCAGCTCGGGGGACAGGGTGAGAGGCGAGCAGTACTTC. Translated, it gives CASSSGDRVRGEQYF.

The V and J genes are TRBV6-2 or TRBV6-3 and TRBJ2-5; 11 bases agree with TRBD1. The germline V gene has CDR1 MNHEY and CDR2 SVGEGT. Losses at the gene ends were 6 bases for V and 2 bases for J; bases not matched to a gene: 8. CDR3 length equals 16 residues. The CDR3 DNA is TGTGCCAGCAGCCAACTCCGGGACAGGGGGCAAGAGACCCAGTACTTC. Residues: CASSQLRDRGQETQYF.